This T cell receptor (beta chain) emerged from a study of T cells expressing NK-cell markers (TCRdb year 2020). Regarding the research as a whole: Three sorted T-cell subsets (CD3+CD56+NKG2C+, CD3+CD56+NKG2C- and CD3+CD56-NKG2C+) from roughly 8 donors had their TCR beta-chain repertoires profiled. Among the eight sequenced donors, only one was HCMV-seronegative, while the other seven were HCMV-seropositive. Sequencing of the libraries produced 2 x 150 bp reads on Illumina HiSeq 2000/2500, MiSeq or NextSeq. Randomly selected healthy volunteers, three men and five women, were used as the eight sequenced donors. General study outcomes and caveats: Whether the expanded NKG2C-expressing T cell clones were specific for HCMV antigens remained unclear. In several donors, the dominant CD3+CD56+NKG2C+ clonotypes were among the top 10 CD8+ clonotypes and accounted for about 1.0-7.5% of CD8+ T cells. Those dominant clonotypes were again the most abundant among CD3+CD56-NKG2C+ cells in a few donors, at roughly 28.3-60.1%.

To note about this clonotype: Its binding antigen is unknown.

The instrument given in TCRdb is Illumina HiSeq 2000. TCR beta cDNA libraries were prepared using 5'RACE template switching, which introduced a universal primer site and unique molecular identifiers. cDNA synthesis was primed from the TCR beta constant segment and was followed by two successive PCR amplification steps. Under the source paper's analysis protocol: MIGEC was used to demultiplex reads and group the reads by UMI, and MiTCR was used to assemble and quantify clonotypes. To remove erroneous sequences, TCR cDNA sequences were retained only when supported by two or more reads. The tcR package was used for downstream repertoire analysis, with clonotypes matched between fractions based on CDR3 nucleotide sequence plus V segment. VDJmatch was used to annotate antigen specificity against VDJdb, with one amino acid substitution in CDR3 permitted. TCRdb reprocessed the reads and provides one entry for every CDR3 protein sequence; no DNA is given. None of the V and J calls come from the authors' own analysis; TCRdb made them. The sample has about 550,000 distinct CDR3 sequences on record. The ten top clones hold approximately 3.6% of the sample.

To determine HCMV serostatus, a commercial ELISA kit was used to detect HCMV-specific IgG in serum. Peripheral blood mononuclear cells were isolated from blood by Ficoll density gradient centrifugation. The CDR3 numbers 15 residues from cysteine through phenylalanine. DNA was not recorded. CDR1 and CDR2 were assigned from the germline V gene as SGDLS and YYNGEE. The V and J genes are TRBV9 and TRBJ2-7; TCRdb's assignment of TRBD1 cannot be checked, as there is no DNA. Specimen: blood T cells: a sorted CD56 or NKG2C T cell subset, CD4+ or CD8+ T cells, or bulk PBMC T cells (not recorded which). The sequence derives from a young man in good health. Donor details come from another sample of the same person, matched by shared clones. The CDR3 region reads CASSANPGGAYEQYF.